The present T cell receptor (beta chain) was sequenced within a study of cytomegalovirus exposure and HLA in healthy donors. Findings and limits, study-wide: Later analysis identified a missense DCLRE1C variant that was linked to TCR beta V- and J-gene trimming.

A note on this clone: Its antigen is not known.

Primers: 60 Vbeta forward and 13 Jbeta reverse. Libraries were prepared by immunoSEQ multiplex PCR; TCRdb keeps only in-frame clonotypes and omits some of them. The data contain roughly 100,000 clones, over 55% of them singletons. CDR1 is SGHNT, CDR2 YYREEE, per germline (reference sequence). The CDR3 runs 16 residues. Trimming cost V 0 bases and J 7 bases; bases outside gene matches: 12. The sequenced material came from PBMCs. This clonotype was obtained from a female donor in good health and CMV-seronegative. The rearrangement links TRBV5-4 to TRBJ2-7; 8 nucleotides line up with TRBD2. DNA for the CDR3: TGTGCCAGCAGCTTGGAATTAGCGGGGATGGGCGAGGAGCAGTACTTC. This gives the protein CASSLELAGMGEEQYF. The whole variable domain, remainder taken from reference TRBV5-4 and TRBJ2-7, is ETGVTQSPTHLIKTRGQQVTLRCSSQSGHNTVSWYQQALGQGPQFIFQYYREEENGRGNFPPRFSGLQFPNYSSELNVNALELDDSALYLCASSLELAGMGEEQYFGPGTRLTVT.